This T cell receptor beta chain emerged from a study of blood T cell repertoires in COVID-19. Study at large: The United States, Italy and Spain were the sources of the acute and convalescent COVID-19 samples. Nucleic acid was either cDNA or gDNA, and it came from T cells, B-cell-depleted T cells, or PBMCs.

Authors' data handling: Amplification of reference gene primers was used by the study to estimate nucleated cell counts. Assay used: immunoSEQ multiplex PCR; TCRdb lists only in-frame clones, some missing. D and trimming were read from the DNA, whereas the V and J calls and clone size are those reported in that table. The table includes under 200,000 clones, 83% detected once. This clone was counted only a few times. CDR1 and CDR2 (germline): MNHEY, SVGEGT. Trimming left V 5 bases short and J 4 bases short, with 9 bases between. The CDR3 contains 12 residues. This sequence joins TRBV6-2 or TRBV6-3 and TRBJ2-7, with unresolved D. The material sequenced was peripheral blood. The sequence was obtained from a woman older than 75 with acute or convalescent COVID-19. The CDR3 protein is CASSSPWYEQYF. The CDR3 DNA sequence: TGTGCCAGCAGTAGCCCCTGGTACGAGCAGTACTTC.